This T cell receptor beta chain appears in the sequencing data of a study of Graves' ophthalmopathy and Graves' hyperthyroidism. Findings and caveats of the study: Detected in blood as well were most expanded thyroid clonotypes with frequency above 0.001. It was with 70.59% sensitivity and approximately 75% specificity that the model predicted ophthalmopathy progression.

This clonotype was recorded a few times. Its antigen remains unidentified. From RNA, the CDR3 regions of TCR beta chains were amplified and sequenced. HTBI primers were employed in first-round RT-PCR, then a second-round multiplex PCR followed. One entry per CDR3 protein results from TCRdb running MiXCR on the multiplex PCR reads. Here the sample spans about 740,000 distinct CDR3 sequences, 40% being singletons. The CDR3 runs to 14 residues. V lost 2 bases and J lost 3, with 10 bases in between. This receptor was identified in an adult man with Graves' ophthalmopathy. The chain carries TRBV12-3 or TRBV12-4 and TRBJ2-5, with a weak D call TRBD2 (6 bases). The specimen sequenced was peripheral blood. CDR3 loop: CASSLSRREETQYF. The CDR3 coding sequence is TGTGCCAGCAGTTTATCTCGGAGGGAAGAGACCCAGTACTTC.